This T cell receptor (beta chain) was found in a study of response to subunit inactivated influenza vaccine. Each CDR3 protein gets one entry after TCRdb re-called the RT-PCR reads with MiXCR. The repertoire consists of roughly 760,000 distinct CDR3 sequences, with around 20% occurring once and the leading ten covering roughly 10%. After removal of 6 bases from V and 5 bases from J, the junction contained 4 bases not matched to a gene. CDR1 SNHLY and CDR2 FYNNEI come from the germline V gene. This CDR3 contains 14 residues. With regard to this clonotype: The target antigen is unknown.

General observations from the study: The authors offered the suggestion that each seasonal influenza vaccination recruits few new T cells.

The sample here was PBMCs from blood, taken 5 days after vaccination. The chain uses TRBV2 and TRBJ2-1, with 10 bases fitting TRBD1. This TCR derives from a man between 45 and 60 years old who received an inactivated influenza vaccine. Here the CDR3 reads CASSDRGRNNEQFF. CDR3 nucleotide sequence: TGTGCCAGCAGCGACAGGGGGCGCAACAATGAGCAGTTCTTC.